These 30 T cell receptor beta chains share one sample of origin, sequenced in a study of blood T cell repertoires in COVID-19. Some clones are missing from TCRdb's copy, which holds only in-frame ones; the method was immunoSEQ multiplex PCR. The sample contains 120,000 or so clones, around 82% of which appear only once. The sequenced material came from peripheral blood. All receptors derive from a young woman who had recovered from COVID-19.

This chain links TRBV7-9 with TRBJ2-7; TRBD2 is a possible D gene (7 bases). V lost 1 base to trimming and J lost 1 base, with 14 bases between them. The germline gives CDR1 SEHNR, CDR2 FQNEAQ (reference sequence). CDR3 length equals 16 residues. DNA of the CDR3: TGTGCCAGCAGCTTAGGAGGGGGACTACAGTCCTACGAGCAGTACTTC. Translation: CASSLGGGLQSYEQYF. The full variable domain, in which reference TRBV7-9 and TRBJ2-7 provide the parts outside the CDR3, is DTGVSQNPRHKITKRGQNVTFRCDPISEHNRLYWYRQTLGQGPEFLTYFQNEAQLEKSRLLSDRFSAERPKGSFSTLEIQRTEQGDSAMYLCASSLGGGLQSYEQYFGPGTRLTVT.

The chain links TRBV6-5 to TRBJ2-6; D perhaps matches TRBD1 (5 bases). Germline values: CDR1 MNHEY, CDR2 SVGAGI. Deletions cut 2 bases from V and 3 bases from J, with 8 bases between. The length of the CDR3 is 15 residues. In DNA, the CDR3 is TGTGCCAGCAGTTACCCCCAGGGTGGGGCCAACGTCCTGACTTTC. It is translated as CASSYPQGGANVLTF.

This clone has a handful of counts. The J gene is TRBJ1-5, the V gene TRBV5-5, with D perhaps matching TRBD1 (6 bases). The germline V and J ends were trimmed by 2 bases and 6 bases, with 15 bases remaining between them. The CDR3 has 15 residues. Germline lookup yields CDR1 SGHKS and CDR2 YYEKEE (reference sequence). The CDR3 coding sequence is TGTGCCAGCAGCTTACTAGGGGGGGCTGGTCAGCCCCAGCATTTT. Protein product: CASSLLGGAGQPQHF.

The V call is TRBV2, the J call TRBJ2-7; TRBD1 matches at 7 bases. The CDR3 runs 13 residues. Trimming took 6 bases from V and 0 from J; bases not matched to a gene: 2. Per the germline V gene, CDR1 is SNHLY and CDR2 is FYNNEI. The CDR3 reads CASRGDSSYEQYF. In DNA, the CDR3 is TGTGCCAGCAGGGGGGACAGCTCCTACGAGCAGTACTTC.

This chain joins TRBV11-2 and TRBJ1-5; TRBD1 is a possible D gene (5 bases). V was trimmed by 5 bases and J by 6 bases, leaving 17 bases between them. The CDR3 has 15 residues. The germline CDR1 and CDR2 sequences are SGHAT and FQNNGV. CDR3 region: CASSGGGGSGQPQHF. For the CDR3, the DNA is TGTGCCAGCAGCGGAGGCGGGGGATCGGGTCAGCCCCAGCATTTT.

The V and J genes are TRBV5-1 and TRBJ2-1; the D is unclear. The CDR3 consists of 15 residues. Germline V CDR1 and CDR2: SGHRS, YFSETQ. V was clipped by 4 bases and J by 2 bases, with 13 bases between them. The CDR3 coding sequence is TGCGCCAGCAGCCCCTCCAGGAACGCCTACAATGAGCAGTTCTTC. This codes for CASSPSRNAYNEQFF.

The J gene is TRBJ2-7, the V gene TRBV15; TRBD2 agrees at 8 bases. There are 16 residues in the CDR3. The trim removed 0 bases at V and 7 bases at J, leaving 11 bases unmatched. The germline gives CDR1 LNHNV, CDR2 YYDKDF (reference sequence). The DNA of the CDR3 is TGTGCCACCAGCAGAGATTTCAGAGCGGGAGTGAATGAGCAGTACTTC. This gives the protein CATSRDFRAGVNEQYF.

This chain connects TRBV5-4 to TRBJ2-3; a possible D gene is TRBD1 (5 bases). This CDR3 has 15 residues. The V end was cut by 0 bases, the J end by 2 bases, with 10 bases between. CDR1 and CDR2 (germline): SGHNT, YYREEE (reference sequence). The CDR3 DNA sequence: TGTGCCAGCAGCTTGGTTGCAGGGATCACAGATACGCAGTATTTT. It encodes CASSLVAGITDTQYF.

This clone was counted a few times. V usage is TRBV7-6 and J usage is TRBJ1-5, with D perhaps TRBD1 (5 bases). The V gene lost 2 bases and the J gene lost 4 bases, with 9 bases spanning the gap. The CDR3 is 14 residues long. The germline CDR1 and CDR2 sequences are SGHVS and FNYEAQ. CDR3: CASSLSGGNQPQHF. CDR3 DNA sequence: TGTGCCAGCAGCTTAAGCGGGGGGAATCAGCCCCAGCATTTT.

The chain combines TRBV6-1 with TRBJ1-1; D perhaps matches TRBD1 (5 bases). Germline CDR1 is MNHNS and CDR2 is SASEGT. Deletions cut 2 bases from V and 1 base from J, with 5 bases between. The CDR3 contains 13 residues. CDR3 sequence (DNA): TGTGCCAGCAGTGAACAGGGGAACACTGAAGCTTTCTTT. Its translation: CASSEQGNTEAFF.

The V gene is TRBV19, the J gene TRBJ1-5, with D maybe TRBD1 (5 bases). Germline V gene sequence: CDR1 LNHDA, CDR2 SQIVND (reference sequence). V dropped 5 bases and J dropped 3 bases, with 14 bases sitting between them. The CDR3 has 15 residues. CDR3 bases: TGTGCCAGTAGTTCGGGGGGAGGAGTCAATCAGCCCCAGCATTTT. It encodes CASSSGGGVNQPQHF. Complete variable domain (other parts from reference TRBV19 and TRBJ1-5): DGGITQSPKYLFRKEGQNVTLSCEQNLNHDAMYWYRQDPGQGLRLIYYSQIVNDFQKGDIAEGYSVSREKKESFPLTVTSAQKNPTAFYLCASSSGGGVNQPQHFGDGTRLSIL.

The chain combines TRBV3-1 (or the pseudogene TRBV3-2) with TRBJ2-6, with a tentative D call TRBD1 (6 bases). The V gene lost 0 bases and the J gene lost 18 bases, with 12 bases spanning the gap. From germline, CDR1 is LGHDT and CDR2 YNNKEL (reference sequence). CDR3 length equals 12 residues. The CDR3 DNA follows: TGTGCCAGCAGCCAAGACACAGGGCAAAGGACTTTC. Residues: CASSQDTGQRTF.

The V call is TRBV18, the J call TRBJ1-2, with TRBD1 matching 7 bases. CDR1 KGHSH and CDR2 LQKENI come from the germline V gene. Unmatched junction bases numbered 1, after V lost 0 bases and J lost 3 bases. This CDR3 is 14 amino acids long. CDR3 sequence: CASSPPGTDYGYTF. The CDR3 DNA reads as TGTGCCAGCTCACCACCGGGGACAGACTATGGCTACACCTTC.

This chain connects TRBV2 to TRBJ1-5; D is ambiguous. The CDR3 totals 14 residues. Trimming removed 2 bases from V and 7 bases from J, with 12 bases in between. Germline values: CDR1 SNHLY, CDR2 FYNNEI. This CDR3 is CASSEYGVVQPQHF. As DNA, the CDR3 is TGTGCCAGCAGTGAATACGGGGTGGTCCAGCCCCAGCATTTT.

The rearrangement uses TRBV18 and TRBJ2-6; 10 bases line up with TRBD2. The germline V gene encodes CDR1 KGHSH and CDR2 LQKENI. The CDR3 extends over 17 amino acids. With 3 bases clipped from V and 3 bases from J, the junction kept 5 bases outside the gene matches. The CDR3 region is CASSPSLAGVGANVLTF. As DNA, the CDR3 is TGTGCCAGCTCACCGTCCCTAGCGGGAGTTGGGGCCAACGTCCTGACTTTC.

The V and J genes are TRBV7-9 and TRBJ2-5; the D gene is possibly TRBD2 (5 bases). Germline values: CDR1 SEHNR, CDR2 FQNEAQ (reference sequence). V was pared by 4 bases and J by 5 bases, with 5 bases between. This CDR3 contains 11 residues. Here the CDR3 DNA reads TGTGCCAGCAGCTCGGGGGAGACCCAGTACTTC. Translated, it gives CASSSGETQYF.

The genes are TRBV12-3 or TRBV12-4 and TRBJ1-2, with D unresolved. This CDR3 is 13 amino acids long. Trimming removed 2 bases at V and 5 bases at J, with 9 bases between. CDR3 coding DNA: TGTGCCAGCAGTTTAAATACAGCTTATGGCTACACCTTC. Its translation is CASSLNTAYGYTF.

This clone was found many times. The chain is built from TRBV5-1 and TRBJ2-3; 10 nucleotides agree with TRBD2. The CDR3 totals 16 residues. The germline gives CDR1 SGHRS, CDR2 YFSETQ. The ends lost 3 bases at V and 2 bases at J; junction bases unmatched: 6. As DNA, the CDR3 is TGCGCCAGCAGCTCCCTTAGCGGGGGGCTCACAGATACGCAGTATTTT. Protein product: CASSSLSGGLTDTQYF.

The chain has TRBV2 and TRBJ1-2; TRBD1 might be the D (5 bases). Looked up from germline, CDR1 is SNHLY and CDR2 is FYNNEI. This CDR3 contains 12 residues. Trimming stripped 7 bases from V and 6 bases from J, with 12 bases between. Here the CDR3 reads CASTLGGDGYTF. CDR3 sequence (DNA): TGTGCCAGCACCCTGGGGGGGGATGGCTACACCTTC.

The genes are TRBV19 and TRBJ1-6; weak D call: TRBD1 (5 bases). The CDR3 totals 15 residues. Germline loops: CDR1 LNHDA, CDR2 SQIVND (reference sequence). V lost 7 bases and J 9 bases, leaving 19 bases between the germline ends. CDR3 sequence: CASTSPGRAGSPLHF. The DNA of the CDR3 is TGTGCCAGTACCTCTCCCGGCAGGGCCGGTTCACCCCTCCACTTT.

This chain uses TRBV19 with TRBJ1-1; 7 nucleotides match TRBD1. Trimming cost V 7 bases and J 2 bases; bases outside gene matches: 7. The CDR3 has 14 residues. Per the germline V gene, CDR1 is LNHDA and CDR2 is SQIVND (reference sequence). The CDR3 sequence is CASNRQGRNTEAFF. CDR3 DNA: TGTGCCAGTAACCGACAGGGCCGAAACACTGAAGCTTTCTTT.

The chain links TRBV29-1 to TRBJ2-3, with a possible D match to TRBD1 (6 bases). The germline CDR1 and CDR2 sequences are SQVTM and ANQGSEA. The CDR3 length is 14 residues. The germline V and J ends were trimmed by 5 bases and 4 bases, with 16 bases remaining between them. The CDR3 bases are TGCAGCGTTTCTTACGGAGGACAGTCAGATACGCAGTATTTT. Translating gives CSVSYGGQSDTQYF.

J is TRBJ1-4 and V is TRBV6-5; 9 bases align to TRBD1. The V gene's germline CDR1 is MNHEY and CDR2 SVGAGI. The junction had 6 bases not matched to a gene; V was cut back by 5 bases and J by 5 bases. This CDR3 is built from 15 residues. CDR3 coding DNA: TGTGCCAGCAGTCCTGGGACAGGGTGGAATGAAAAACTGTTTTTT. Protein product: CASSPGTGWNEKLFF.

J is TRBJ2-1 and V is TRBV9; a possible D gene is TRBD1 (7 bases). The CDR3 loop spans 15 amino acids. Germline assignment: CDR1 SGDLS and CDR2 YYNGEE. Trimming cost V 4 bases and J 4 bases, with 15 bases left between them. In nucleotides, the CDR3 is TGTGCCAGCAGCCCCCCAGGGGGGACATACAATGAGCAGTTCTTC. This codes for CASSPPGGTYNEQFF.

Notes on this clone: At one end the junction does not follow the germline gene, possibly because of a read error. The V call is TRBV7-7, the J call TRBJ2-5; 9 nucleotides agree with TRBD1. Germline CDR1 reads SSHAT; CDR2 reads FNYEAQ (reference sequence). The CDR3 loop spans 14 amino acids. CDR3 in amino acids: CASSSGQGRETQYF. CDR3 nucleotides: TGTGCTAGCAGTTCTGGACAGGGGAGGGAGACCCAGTACTTC.

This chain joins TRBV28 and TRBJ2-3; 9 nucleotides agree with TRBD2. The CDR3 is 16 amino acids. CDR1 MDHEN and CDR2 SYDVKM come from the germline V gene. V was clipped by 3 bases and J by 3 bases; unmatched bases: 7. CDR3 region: CASSFGGRATTDTQYF. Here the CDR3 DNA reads TGTGCCAGCAGTTTTGGCGGGAGGGCTACGACAGATACGCAGTATTTT.

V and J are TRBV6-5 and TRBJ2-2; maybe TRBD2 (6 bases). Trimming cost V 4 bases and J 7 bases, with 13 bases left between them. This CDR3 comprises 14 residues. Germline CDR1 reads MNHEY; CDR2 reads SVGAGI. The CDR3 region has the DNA TGTGCCAGCAGTTTACCGAGCGGGTACGGGGAGCTGTTTTTT. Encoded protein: CASSLPSGYGELFF.

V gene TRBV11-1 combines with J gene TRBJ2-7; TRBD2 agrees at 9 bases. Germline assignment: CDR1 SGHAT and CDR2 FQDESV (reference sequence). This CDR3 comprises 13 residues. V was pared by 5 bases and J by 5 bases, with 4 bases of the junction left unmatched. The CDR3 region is CASSPRTSDEQYF. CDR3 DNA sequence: TGTGCCAGCAGCCCGAGGACTAGCGACGAGCAGTACTTC.

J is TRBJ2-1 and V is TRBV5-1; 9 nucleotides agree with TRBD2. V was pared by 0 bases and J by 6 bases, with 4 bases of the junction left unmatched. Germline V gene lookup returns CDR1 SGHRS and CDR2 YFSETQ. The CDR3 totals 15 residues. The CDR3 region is CASSLVASGVNEQFF. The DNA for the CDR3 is TGCGCCAGCAGCTTGGTGGCTAGCGGGGTCAATGAGCAGTTCTTC.

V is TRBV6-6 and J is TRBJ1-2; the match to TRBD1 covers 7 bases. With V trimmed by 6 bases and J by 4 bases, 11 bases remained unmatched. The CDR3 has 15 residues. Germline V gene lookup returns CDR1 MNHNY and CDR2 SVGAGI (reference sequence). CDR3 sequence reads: CASSPGDRAFYGYTF. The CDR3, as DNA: TGTGCCAGCAGCCCCGGCGACAGGGCGTTCTATGGCTACACCTTC.